This T cell receptor beta chain came from a study of T cell responses to AZD1222 COVID-19 vaccine. Study-level information: Second-dose intervals of approximately 4 or approximately 12 weeks were pooled.

In germline, CDR1 is GTSNPN, CDR2 SVGIG (reference sequence). The CDR3 extends over 13 amino acids. Trimming took off 3 bases at V and 10 bases at J, with 18 bases between the two ends. Data came from immunoSEQ multiplex PCR; TCRdb stores just in-frame clones and leaves some out. This table has 150,000 to 200,000 clones, 85% to 95% appearing once. Sequences were derived from peripheral blood, sampled on day 0 of AZD1222 vaccination. This chain connects TRBV30 to TRBJ1-1; a possible D gene is TRBD1 (5 bases). This receptor was obtained from an adult in good health. The CDR3 DNA reads as TGTGCCTGGAGCTATACCGGGGGGGTTGGAGCTTTCTTT. This translates into CAWSYTGGVGAFF.